Sequencing of this T cell receptor beta chain was carried out in a study of T cell responses to AZD1222 COVID-19 vaccine. Study details: Second-dose schedules of about 4 or about 12 weeks were combined.

This table comes from immunoSEQ multiplex PCR, and its TCRdb copy is limited to in-frame clones, with some not included. The data contain about 100,000 clones, approximately 91% of them singletons. The CDR3 extends over 16 amino acids. V dropped 7 bases and J dropped 4; count of bases not matched to a gene: 13. Germline V gene data show CDR1 as MDHEN and CDR2 as SYDVKM. The J gene is TRBJ1-2, the V gene TRBV28; 9 bases match TRBD1. The material sequenced was peripheral blood, taken on day 0 of AZD1222 vaccination. The TCR comes from an adult in good health. CDR3 DNA sequence: TGTGCCAGCACCCTGGGACAGGGACCCTGGGCCTATGGCTACACCTTC. Its translation is CASTLGQGPWAYGYTF.